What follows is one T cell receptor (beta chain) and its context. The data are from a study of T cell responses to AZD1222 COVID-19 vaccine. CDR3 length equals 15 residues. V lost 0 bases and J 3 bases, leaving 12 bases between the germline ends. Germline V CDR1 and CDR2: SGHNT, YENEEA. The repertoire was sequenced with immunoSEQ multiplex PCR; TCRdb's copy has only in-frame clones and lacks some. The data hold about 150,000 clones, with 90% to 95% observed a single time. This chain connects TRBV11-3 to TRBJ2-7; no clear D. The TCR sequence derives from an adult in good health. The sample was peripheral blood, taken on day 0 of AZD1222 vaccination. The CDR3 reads CASSLESSSNYEQYF. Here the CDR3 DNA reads TGTGCCAGCAGCTTAGAGTCATCTTCCAACTACGAGCAGTACTTC.